The clone carrying this TCR beta chain occurred many times. The germline gives CDR1 LNHDA, CDR2 SQIVND (reference sequence). V shed 1 base and J shed 7 bases, with 16 bases lying between them. The CDR3 runs to 15 residues. The entry originates in a study of T cells in Graves' hyperthyroidism and ophthalmopathy. RNA transcripts were the template for amplifying TCR beta CDR3 regions. HTBI primers were used for first-round RT-PCR of the TCR CDR3. TCRdb re-called the multiplex PCR reads with MiXCR, one entry per CDR3 protein. The sample consists of nearly 250,000 distinct CDR3 sequences, more than 20% of them appearing once.

The chain joins TRBV19 to TRBJ2-5; TRBD1 is a possible D gene (6 bases). The sequenced material came from blood. This TCR came from a woman aged 40 to 50 with Graves' ophthalmopathy. The CDR3 sequence is CASSIVAGAVGTQYF. CDR3 in DNA: TGTGCCAGTAGTATAGTTGCAGGGGCCGTGGGGACCCAGTACTTC.